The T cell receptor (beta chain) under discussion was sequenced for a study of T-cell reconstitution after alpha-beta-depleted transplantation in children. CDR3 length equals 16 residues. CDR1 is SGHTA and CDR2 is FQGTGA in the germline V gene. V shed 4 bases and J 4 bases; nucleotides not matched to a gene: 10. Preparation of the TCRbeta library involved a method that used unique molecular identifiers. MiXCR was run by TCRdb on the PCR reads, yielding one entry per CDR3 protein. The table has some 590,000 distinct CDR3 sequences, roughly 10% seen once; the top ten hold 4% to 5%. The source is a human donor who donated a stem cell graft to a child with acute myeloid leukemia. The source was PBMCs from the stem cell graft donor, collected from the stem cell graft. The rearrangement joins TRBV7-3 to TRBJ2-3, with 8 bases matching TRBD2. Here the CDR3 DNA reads TGTGCCAGCAGCTCCCGCTCCGGGAGGGGGGCAGATACGCAGTATTTT. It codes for CASSSRSGRGADTQYF.